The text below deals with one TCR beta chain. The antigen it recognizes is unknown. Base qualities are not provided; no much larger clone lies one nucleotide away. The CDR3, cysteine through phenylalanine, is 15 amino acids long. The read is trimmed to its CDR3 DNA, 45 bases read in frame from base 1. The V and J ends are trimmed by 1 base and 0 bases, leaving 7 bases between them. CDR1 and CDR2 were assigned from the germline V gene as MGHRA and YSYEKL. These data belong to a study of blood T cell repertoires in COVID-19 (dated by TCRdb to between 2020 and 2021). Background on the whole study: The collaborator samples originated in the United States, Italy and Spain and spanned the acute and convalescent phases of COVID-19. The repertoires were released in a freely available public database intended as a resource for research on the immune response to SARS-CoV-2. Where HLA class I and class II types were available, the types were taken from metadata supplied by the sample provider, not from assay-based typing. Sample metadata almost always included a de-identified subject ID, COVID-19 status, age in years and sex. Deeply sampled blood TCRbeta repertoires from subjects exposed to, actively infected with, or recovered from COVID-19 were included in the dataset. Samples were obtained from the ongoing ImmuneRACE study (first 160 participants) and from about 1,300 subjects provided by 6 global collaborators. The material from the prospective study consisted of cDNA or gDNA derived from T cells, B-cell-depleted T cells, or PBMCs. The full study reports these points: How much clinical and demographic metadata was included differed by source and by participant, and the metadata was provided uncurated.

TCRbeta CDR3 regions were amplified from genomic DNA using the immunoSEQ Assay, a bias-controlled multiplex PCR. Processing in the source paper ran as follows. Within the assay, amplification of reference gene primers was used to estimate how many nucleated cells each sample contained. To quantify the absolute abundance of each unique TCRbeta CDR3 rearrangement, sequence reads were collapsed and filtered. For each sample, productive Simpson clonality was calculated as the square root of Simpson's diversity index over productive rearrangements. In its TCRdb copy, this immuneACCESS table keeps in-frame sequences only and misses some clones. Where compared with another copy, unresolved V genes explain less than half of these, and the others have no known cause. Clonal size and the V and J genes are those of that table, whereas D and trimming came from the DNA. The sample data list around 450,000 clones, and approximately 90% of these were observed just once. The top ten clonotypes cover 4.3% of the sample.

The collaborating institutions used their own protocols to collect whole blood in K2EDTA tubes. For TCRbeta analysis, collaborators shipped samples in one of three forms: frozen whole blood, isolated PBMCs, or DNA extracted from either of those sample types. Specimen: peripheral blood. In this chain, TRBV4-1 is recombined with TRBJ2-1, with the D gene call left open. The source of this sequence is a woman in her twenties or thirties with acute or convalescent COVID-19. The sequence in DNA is TGCGCCAGCAGCCAAGCGAGCAACTCCTACAATGAGCAGTTCTTC. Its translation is CASSQASNSYNEQFF.